The 6 T cell receptor beta chains below were found in one sample sequenced in a study of beta chain features in type 1 diabetes. Expressed TCRB transcripts were sequenced, since all the RNA that had been isolated was reverse transcribed. Assay used: immunoSEQ multiplex PCR; TCRdb lists only in-frame clones, some missing. The data contain hundreds of thousands of clones, about 16% of them seen just once; the ten biggest clones take up more than 0.08%. Material: naive CD4+ T cells from blood. The origin of the receptors is a man younger than 35 in good health.

The chain joins TRBV7-2 to TRBJ2-5; 10 bases map to TRBD2. V was pared by 2 bases and J by 5 bases, with 5 bases of the junction left unmatched. The CDR3 runs 15 residues. CDR1 SGHTA and CDR2 FQGNSA come from the germline V gene. CDR3 DNA sequence: TGTGCCAGCAGCTTAAGGTCTAGCGGGAGTGAGACCCAGTACTTC. It codes for CASSLRSSGSETQYF.

The chain joins TRBV2 to TRBJ1-6, with TRBD1 as a possible D gene (5 bases). The CDR3 is made up of 10 amino acids. The ends were cut back, 4 bases at V and 17 bases at J, with 9 bases in the middle. Germline loops: CDR1 SNHLY, CDR2 FYNNEI. CDR3 bases: TGTGCCAGCAGTGTTAAGACAGTCCACTTT. This sequence encodes CASSVKTVHF. Based on the CDR3 plus reference TRBV2 and TRBJ1-6, the full variable domain is EPEVTQTPSHQVTQMGQEVILRCVPISNHLYFYWYRQILGQKVEFLVSFYNNEISEKSEIFDDQFSVERPDGSNFTLKIRSTKLEDSAMYFCASSVKTVHFGNGTRLTVT.

The chain recombines TRBV28 with TRBJ1-5; D gene ambiguous. The CDR3 contains 15 residues. Per the germline V gene, CDR1 is MDHEN and CDR2 is SYDVKM. Trimming shortened V by 2 bases and J by 6 bases, and 14 bases separated the two germline ends. The CDR3 DNA sequence: TGTGCCAGCAGTTTAGGAAGGGTAGTTGTTCAGCCCCAGCATTTT. Encoded protein: CASSLGRVVVQPQHF. Full variable domain (outside the CDR3, taken from reference TRBV28 and TRBJ1-5): DVKVTQSSRYLVKRTGEKVFLECVQDMDHENMFWYRQDPGLGLRLIYFSYDVKMKEKGDIPEGYSVSREKKERFSLILESASTNQTSMYLCASSLGRVVVQPQHFGDGTRLSIL.

The chain uses TRBV7-9 and TRBJ2-1; 8 nucleotides match TRBD1. CDR3 length: 15 amino acids. CDR1 and CDR2 (germline): SEHNR, FQNEAQ (reference sequence). The junction had 7 bases not matched to a gene; V was cut back by 5 bases and J by 4 bases. DNA of the CDR3: TGTGCCAGCAGCCCAGACAGGGGAGGTTACAATGAGCAGTTCTTC. Translated, it gives CASSPDRGGYNEQFF.

The chain employs TRBV9 and TRBJ1-1; D uncertain. This CDR3 comprises 11 residues. CDR1 is SGDLS, CDR2 YYNGEE, per germline. V was pared by 5 bases and J by 1 base, with 3 bases between. This CDR3 reads CASSGNTEAFF. The DNA of the CDR3 is TGTGCCAGCAGTGGGAACACTGAAGCTTTCTTT.

This chain links TRBV29-1 with TRBJ2-1; no firm D call. Germline CDR1 is SQVTM and CDR2 is ANQGSEA. The CDR3 spans 10 residues. V gave up 3 bases and J gave up 10 bases, with 7 bases separating them. The CDR3 protein is CSVESQEQFF. The CDR3 nucleotides are TGCAGCGTTGAGAGTCAAGAGCAGTTCTTC.